The clone carrying this TCR beta chain appeared a few times. These data come from a study of identical twins. The CDR3 extends over 15 amino acids. Trimming removed 7 bases from V and 7 bases from J; junction bases left unmatched: 10. Unique molecular identifiers were in the cDNA, with template-switch universal primer binding. From the 5' RACE reads, TCRdb called clonotypes with MiXCR, one entry per CDR3 protein. The table lists about 920,000 distinct CDR3 sequences, 9% to 15% of them singletons. This sample also belongs to another study, concerning yellow fever vaccine responses in identical twins.

The sequencing input was PBMCs. The TCR originated in a woman younger than 35 in good health. V and J are TRBV12-3 or TRBV12-4 and TRBJ2-1; the match to TRBD2 covers 10 bases. This CDR3 reads CASTQASGSMNEQFF. The CDR3 DNA is TGTGCCAGCACCCAAGCTAGCGGGAGTATGAATGAGCAGTTCTTC.